This T cell receptor beta chain is from a study of cytomegalovirus exposure and HLA in healthy donors. PCR used 60 Vbeta primers and 13 Jbeta primers. Generated by immunoSEQ multiplex PCR, the TCRdb table keeps only in-frame clones and is missing some. The sample carries about 120,000 clones, around 63% recorded once. This CDR3 region has 13 residues. The ends were cut back, 5 bases at V and 0 bases at J, with 5 bases in the middle. Germline CDR1 reads LNHDA; CDR2 reads SQIVND (reference sequence). Study results and limitations: Reportedly, HLA-A and HLA-B alleles of most subjects were accurately predicted from TCR beta.

On this clone itself: What it binds is unknown.

This clonotype was sampled from a man aged 40-49 years in good health and CMV-seropositive. What was sequenced was PBMCs. This rearrangement joins TRBV19 to TRBJ1-3; D call uncertain. CDR3: CASSFSSGNTIYF. In DNA, the CDR3 is TGTGCCAGTAGTTTTAGCTCTGGAAACACCATATATTTT.